The TCR beta chain under discussion was sequenced for a study of T cell responses to AZD1222 COVID-19 vaccine. Across the study: Combined were second doses at about 4 or about 12 weeks. Broader study findings: It was only after the peak T cell response that any repertoires were sampled. Spike-specific TCRs gained breadth and depth after people received two AZD1222 doses. Donors skewed white British and female; clonal diversity was possibly underestimated.

The CDR3 has 17 residues. The V gene lost 7 bases and the J gene lost 4 bases, with 23 bases spanning the gap. The table came from immunoSEQ multiplex PCR; TCRdb's copy has only in-frame clones and leaves some out. The table records around 62,000 clones, around 90% of them present only once. This clone was seen once. Its antigen is not known. This sequence was found in an adult in good health. The rearrangement joins TRBV6-7 to TRBJ2-1; D gene unclear. TRBV6-7 is an ORF, with its function uncertain. The sample consisted of peripheral blood, taken on day 0 of AZD1222 vaccination. In nucleotides, the CDR3 is TGTGCCAGCAACCAGTGCATGGTATTGTATCGGTACAATGAGCAGTTCTTC. Protein sequence: CASNQCMVLYRYNEQFF.